These T cell receptor beta chains were read from a single sample in a study of blood T cells in healthy people across ages. TCRdb reprocessed the 5' RACE reads via MiXCR and lists one record per CDR3 protein. The sample shows almost 550,000 distinct CDR3 sequences, about 24% of them seen only once. These data are also associated with another study on T cells of mothers and their children.

The sequenced sample was blood. The origin of the receptors is a boy younger than 18 in good health. Each CDR3 is given with its conserved first and last residue.

>TRBV18|TRBJ1-4
CASSPNRDGNEKLFF
>TRBV7-3|NA
CASSLTAEETQYF
>TRBV9|TRBJ2-3
CASSVSGGTYGTQYF
>TRBV15|TRBJ2-5
CATSSRTPDQETQYF
>TRBV28|TRBJ2-4
CASSLGRLAGFDIQYF
>TRBV7-9|TRBJ2-2
CASNTRTGPGELFF
>TRBV7-2|TRBJ2-2
CASSEGPGELFF
>TRBV27|TRBJ2-1
CASSFGTSGRGNEQFF
>TRBV21-1|TRBJ2-1
CASSKARWGPYNEQFF
>TRBV28|TRBJ1-2
CASSLLGSKFNYGCTF
>TRBV12-3/TRBV12-4|TRBJ2-1
CASSLDSYQQFF
>TRBV12-3/TRBV12-4|TRBJ1-4
CASSLSRGWEKLFF
>TRBV30|TRBJ2-7
CAWSPKGVEQYF
>TRBV15|TRBJ2-7
CATSADRPYEQYF
>TRBV2|TRBJ2-2
CASSDATVYAAGELFF
>TRBV10-3|TRBJ2-1
CAIRTTGSGGYNEQFF
>TRBV11-2|TRBJ2-3
CASSQGPSGRTDTQYF
>TRBV24-1|TRBJ1-1
CATRRGQGTEAFF
>TRBV29-1|TRBJ2-6
CSVGTGGSGANVLTF
>TRBV10-3|TRBJ2-1
CAIRGLAGIEQFF
>TRBV24-1|TRBJ2-1
CATSDPDNEQFF
>TRBV7-2|TRBJ2-7
CASSFFQGFYEQYF
>TRBV6-2/TRBV6-3|TRBJ2-1
CASIKATNLAGVRNEQFF
>TRBV11-1|TRBJ2-2
CASSQTGDTGELFF
>TRBV24-1|TRBJ2-1
CATSGGTGSYNEQFF
>TRBV6-6|TRBJ1-2
CAGRPPTGVSYGYTF
>TRBV28|TRBJ1-1
CASSSGTVITEAFF
>TRBV29-1|TRBJ2-3
CSVDSGGTDTQYF
>TRBV6-1|TRBJ2-2
CASRDVNTGELFF